This is a list of T cell receptor beta chains from one sample in a study of CDR3 diversity in severe acne. MiXCR was run by TCRdb on the PCR reads, yielding one entry per CDR3 protein. This sample has 84,000 or so distinct CDR3 sequences, with about 52% found just once. The specimen sequenced was blood. These receptors came from a male donor in good health, serving as a control. Each CDR3 is given with its conserved first and last residue. The D gene is left open where the match is weak. Size is omitted from some rows. Given values are once, few, many or a class for expanded clones.

j_gene	v_gene	abundance	d_gene	CDR3aa	CDR3nt
TRBJ1-5	TRBV7-2	once	TRBD1	CASSPGTGAVGNQPQHF	TGTGCCAGCAGCCCCGGGACAGGGGCGGTTGGGAATCAGCCCCAGCATTTT
TRBJ1-3	TRBV6-6	many	NA	CASSYSRGRGSSGNTIYF	TGTGCCAGCAGTTACTCGCGCGGACGAGGCAGCTCTGGAAACACCATATATTTT
TRBJ1-1	TRBV3-1	NA	NA	CASSSDNSNTEAFF	TGTGCCAGCAGCTCAGACAACTCGAACACTGAAGCTTTCTTT
TRBJ2-5	TRBV2	few	TRBD1	CASSDDRGRRETQYF	TGTGCCAGCAGTGACGACAGGGGGCGCCGAGAGACCCAGTACTTC
TRBJ2-5	TRBV15	NA	TRBD2	CAIGTSGRVGETQYF	TGTGCCATCGGGACTAGCGGGAGGGTAGGTGAGACCCAGTACTTC
TRBJ2-7	TRBV29-1	NA	NA	CSAGLRYEQYF	TGCAGCGCAGGCTTGCGGTACGAGCAGTACTTC
TRBJ2-7	TRBV7-9	few	TRBD2	CASSSPGGAYEQYF	TGTGCCAGCAGCTCACCGGGGGGTGCCTACGAGCAGTACTTC
TRBJ1-6	TRBV9	NA	NA	CASSVGLEGGSPLHF	TGTGCCAGCAGCGTAGGCTTGGAGGGGGGCTCACCCCTCCACTTT
TRBJ1-6	TRBV10-2	many	NA	CASSGNSPLHF	TGCGCCAGCAGTGGTAATTCACCCCTCCACTTT
TRBJ1-5	TRBV24-1	NA	TRBD1	CATSDFRQGADNEHF	TGTGCCACCAGTGATTTCAGGCAGGGGGCGGACAATGAGCATTTT
TRBJ1-3	TRBV25-1	NA	NA	CASSQVPGLVGNTIYF	TGTGCCAGCAGCCAAGTACCGGGGCTGGTCGGAAACACCATATATTTT
TRBJ2-5	TRBV10-3	few	NA	CASSLPGTQETQYF	TGTGCCAGCAGTTTACCCGGGACGCAAGAGACCCAGTACTTC
TRBJ2-2	TRBV5-1	many	NA	CASSSITGELFF	TGCGCCAGCAGCTCAATCACCGGGGAGCTGTTTTTT
TRBJ2-7	TRBV6-5	NA	NA	CASSYDTNTGEQYF	TGTGCCAGCAGTTACGACACGAACACCGGGGAGCAGTACTTC
TRBJ2-2	TRBV4-2	many	NA	CASSQDPQGIGELFF	TGTGCCAGCAGCCAAGATCCCCAGGGCATCGGGGAGCTGTTTTTT
TRBJ2-5	TRBV7-6	NA	NA	CASSWGGETQYF	TGTGCCAGCAGCTGGGGCGGGGAGACCCAGTACTTC
TRBJ1-3	TRBV7-9	NA	NA	CAGSLTLEDGNTIYF	TGTGCCGGCAGCTTAACACTGGAAGACGGAAACACCATATATTTT
TRBJ1-6	TRBV11-2	NA	NA	CASTNSKPNSPLHF	TGTGCCAGCACCAACAGCAAACCTAATTCACCCCTCCACTTT
TRBJ1-3	TRBV10-3	NA	NA	CAISESPGSGNTIYF	TGTGCCATCTCCGAGTCCCCAGGCTCTGGAAACACCATATATTTT
TRBJ2-7	TRBV7-2	NA	TRBD1	CASSPGTAEQYF	TGTGCCAGCAGCCCCGGGACAGCCGAGCAGTACTTC
TRBJ2-5	TRBV30	few	NA	CAWIPEVETQYF	TGTGCCTGGATTCCGGAGGTAGAGACCCAGTACTTC
TRBJ1-5	TRBV20-1	few	NA	CSARTSDYQPQHF	TGCAGTGCTAGAACGTCAGACTATCAGCCCCAGCATTTT
TRBJ2-6	TRBV5-5	NA	NA	CASSWEWGRSGANVLTF	TGTGCCAGCAGCTGGGAATGGGGCCGCTCTGGGGCCAACGTCCTGACTTTC
TRBJ2-7	TRBV10-3	NA	TRBD1	CASRTGAHEQYF	TGTGCCAGCAGGACAGGGGCCCACGAGCAGTACTTC
TRBJ2-1	TRBV24-1	NA	TRBD2	CATSDPGLAGGGTYNEQFF	TGTGCCACCAGTGACCCCGGACTAGCGGGGGGGGGGACCTACAATGAGCAGTTCTTC
TRBJ1-5	TRBV2	once	TRBD1	CASRGTGGYSNQPQHF	TGTGCCAGCAGAGGGACAGGGGGCTATAGCAATCAGCCCCAGCATTTT
TRBJ2-2	TRBV29-1	once	NA	CSVARTGGELFF	TGCAGCGTTGCCAGGACGGGCGGGGAGCTGTTTTTT
TRBJ2-5	TRBV7-9	NA	TRBD2	CASSNKPGLAAGTQYF	TGTGCCAGCAGCAACAAACCGGGACTAGCGGCTGGGACCCAGTACTTC
TRBJ2-7	TRBV20-1	many	NA	CSARDPGSATGSYEQYF	TGCAGTGCTAGAGACCCGGGCTCCGCGACGGGCTCCTACGAGCAGTACTTC
TRBJ1-5	TRBV6-5	NA	NA	CASSYLQGDQPQHF	TGTGCCAGCAGTTACCTACAGGGTGATCAGCCCCAGCATTTT
TRBJ2-5	TRBV19	few	NA	CASRRQGKETQYF	TGTGCCAGTAGACGACAAGGGAAAGAGACCCAGTACTTC
TRBJ1-1	TRBV18	NA	TRBD1	CASSKTGANTEAFF	TGTGCCAGCTCCAAGACAGGGGCGAACACTGAAGCTTTCTTT
TRBJ1-2	TRBV19	NA	NA	CASSPDGRVGYTF	TGTGCCAGTAGTCCGGACGGTCGAGTTGGCTACACCTTC
TRBJ2-1	TRBV7-3	few	TRBD1	CASSSGTDYNEQFF	TGTGCCAGCAGCTCCGGGACAGACTACAATGAGCAGTTCTTC
TRBJ2-5	TRBV7-2	NA	TRBD1	CASSPGQGQETQYF	TGTGCCAGCAGCCCCGGACAGGGACAAGAGACCCAGTACTTC
TRBJ1-2	TRBV15	few	NA	CATSRGANYGYTF	TGTGCCACCAGCAGGGGGGCTAACTATGGCTACACCTTC
TRBJ2-3	TRBV5-1	few	NA	CASSSPADTQYF	TGCGCCAGCAGCAGTCCGGCAGATACGCAGTATTTT
TRBJ2-7	TRBV29-1	many	TRBD2	CSVQGLAGIGLYEQYF	TGCAGCGTCCAGGGACTAGCGGGAATCGGGCTGTACGAGCAGTACTTC
TRBJ2-7	TRBV7-9	NA	NA	CASSLSDIFHPRNSYEQYF	TGTGCCAGCAGCTTGTCAGACATTTTTCACCCCCGTAACTCCTACGAGCAGTACTTC
TRBJ1-1	TRBV20-1	many	NA	CSARTVNTEAFF	TGCAGTGCGCGGACAGTGAACACTGAAGCTTTCTTT
TRBJ2-7	TRBV20-1	NA	TRBD2	CSARKLADSYEQYF	TGCAGTGCTAGGAAACTAGCGGACTCCTACGAGCAGTACTTC
TRBJ2-6	TRBV10-2	medium-sized	NA	CASSFRPGSRSGANVLTF	TGCGCCAGCAGTTTCCGTCCGGGCTCCCGCTCTGGGGCCAACGTCCTGACTTTC
TRBJ1-2	TRBV6-5	many	NA	CASSYSRGPGYTF	TGTGCCAGCAGTTACTCGAGGGGACCGGGCTACACCTTC
TRBJ2-6	TRBV19	NA	NA	CATGRGSGANVLTF	TGTGCCACCGGCCGAGGGTCTGGGGCCAACGTCCTGACTTTC
TRBJ1-6	TRBV6-1	NA	TRBD1	CASSVQGEGQFGPLHF	TGTGCCAGCAGTGTTCAGGGGGAAGGGCAATTCGGGCCCCTCCACTTT
TRBJ1-5	TRBV29-1	NA	NA	CSVGDSNQPRHF	TGCAGCGTTGGCGATAGCAATCAGCCCCGGCATTTT
TRBJ2-4	TRBV5-6	NA	TRBD1	CASSFRGSGLGDIQYF	TGTGCCAGCAGCTTCAGGGGGAGCGGCCTCGGAGACATTCAGTACTTC
TRBJ2-5	TRBV7-9	NA	TRBD1	CASSSPGQGTQYF	TGTGCCAGCAGCTCACCGGGACAGGGGACCCAGTACTTC
TRBJ1-4	TRBV6-1	NA	TRBD1	CASSAPGQGANEKLFF	TGTGCCAGCAGTGCGCCGGGACAGGGGGCCAATGAAAAACTGTTTTTT
TRBJ2-3	TRBV9	once	TRBD2	CASSVGLAGHNADTQYF	TGTGCCAGCAGCGTTGGACTAGCGGGGCACAACGCAGATACGCAGTATTTT
TRBJ1-5	TRBV6-5	NA	NA	CASPRGQSNQPQHF	TGTGCCAGCCCACGGGGGCAAAGCAATCAGCCCCAGCATTTT
TRBJ1-1	TRBV27	many	TRBD1	CASSFREDRGAFF	TGTGCCAGCAGTTTCCGTGAAGACAGGGGGGCTTTCTTT
TRBJ2-6	TRBV24-1	NA	TRBD1	CATSETRTGLFGANVPTF	TGTGCCACCAGTGAGACTAGGACAGGGCTATTTGGGGCCAACGTCCCGACTTTC
TRBJ2-5	TRBV4-1	NA	TRBD2	CASSHSGGTSVETQYF	TGCGCCAGCAGCCATTCTGGTGGGACTAGCGTGGAGACCCAGTACTTC
TRBJ2-2	TRBV25-1	NA	NA	CASSFTRGWTGELFF	TGTGCCAGCAGTTTCACAAGGGGTTGGACCGGGGAGCTGTTTTTT